The source of this TCR beta chain is a study of beta chain features in type 1 diabetes. Investigators reverse transcribed all isolated RNA, so they sequenced expressed TCRB transcripts. Produced via immunoSEQ multiplex PCR; TCRdb's table is partial and in-frame only. The sample lists approximately 150,000 clones, about a tenth occurring once. V was pared by 6 bases and J by 8 bases, with 6 bases of the junction left unmatched. CDR1 and CDR2 (germline): LNHDA, SQIVND (reference sequence). CDR3 length: 12 residues. Sequencing was carried out using central memory CD4+ T cells from blood. This chain links TRBV19 with TRBJ1-2, with 7 bases fitting TRBD1. This receptor was identified in a woman in her thirties or forties in good health. This CDR3 is CASSDRVKGYTF. The CDR3 bases are TGTGCCAGTAGCGACAGGGTGAAAGGCTACACCTTC.